The 30 T cell receptor beta chains given below trace back to one sample, sequenced in a study of blood T cells in healthy people across ages. Next came a second PCR, run for about 7 to 12 cycles, which used a sample-barcoded 5' primer along with a J-beta primer mix. Using its own MiXCR run on the 5' RACE reads, TCRdb lists one record per CDR3 protein. Of about 1.1 million distinct CDR3 sequences detected, less than 45% appear once; the ten largest clones hold approximately 14%. The sequencing sample was made of blood. Every receptor here comes from a man aged 18 to 29 in good health.

This chain joins TRBV12-3 or TRBV12-4 and TRBJ1-6; D unresolved. The CDR3 sequence is 12 residues long. Trimming took 6 bases from V and 18 from J, leaving 18 bases between them. The CDR3 sequence: CASSNEARVGHF. The CDR3, as DNA: TGTGCCAGCAGCAACGAAGCAAGGGTGGGCCACTTT.

The chain employs TRBV3-1 and TRBJ2-1; TRBD2 matches at 8 bases. With V trimmed by 0 bases and J by 7 bases, 5 bases remained unmatched. The CDR3 totals 15 residues. Germline CDR1 and CDR2: LGHDT and YNNKEL (reference sequence). The CDR3 bases are TGTGCCAGCAGCCAAGATGCGGGGGGCGGGAATGAGCAGTTCTTC. It encodes CASSQDAGGGNEQFF.

The V gene is TRBV25-1, the J gene TRBJ2-5; D is unclear. CDR3 length: 14 residues. CDR1 is MGHDK, CDR2 SYGVNS, per germline. V shed 1 base and J shed 0 bases, with 6 bases lying between them. Written as DNA, the CDR3 is TGTGCCAGCAGTGAATCCTCGTACCAAGAGACCCAGTACTTC. Its protein product is CASSESSYQETQYF.

The chain combines TRBV11-2 with TRBJ1-1; unclear D gene. The CDR3 sequence is 12 residues long. Germline V lookup: CDR1 SGHAT, CDR2 FQNNGV. The V end lost 4 bases, the J end lost 11 bases, and 14 bases lay between the germline ends. CDR3 amino acids: CASSYGGCGAFF. The CDR3 DNA sequence: TGTGCCAGCAGCTACGGAGGGTGTGGGGCTTTCTTT.

The J gene is TRBJ2-3, the V gene TRBV10-3; D not resolved. CDR3 length: 14 residues. The germline CDR1 and CDR2 sequences are ENHRY and SYGVKD. Trimming removed 8 bases from V and 2 bases from J, with 14 bases in between. The CDR3 DNA follows: TGTGCCATCTCTACGACCGGAATCACAGATACGCAGTATTTT. Its translation: CAISTTGITDTQYF.

The chain combines TRBV18 with TRBJ1-2; 10 nucleotides line up with TRBD1. J was trimmed by 4 bases and V by 5 bases; bases with no gene match: 10. CDR3 size: 16 residues. CDR1 and CDR2 from the germline V gene are KGHSH and LQKENI. The CDR3 DNA reads TGTGCCAGCTCAACAAGGACAGGGGGTCCTCTCTATGGCTACACCTTC. This codes for CASSTRTGGPLYGYTF.

This clonotype was counted a few times. The chain employs TRBV6-5 and TRBJ1-4, with a possible D match to TRBD1 (5 bases). This CDR3 spans 15 amino acids. V dropped 2 bases and J dropped 5 bases, with 12 bases sitting between them. CDR1 is MNHEY and CDR2 is SVGAGI in the germline V gene. CDR3 DNA: TGTGCCAGCAGTTACATCGGGGGTTGGAATGAAAAACTGTTTTTT. It yields the protein CASSYIGGWNEKLFF.

This clonotype was seen ten or more times. The V call is TRBV4-1, the J call TRBJ2-7, with D unresolved. Per the germline V gene, CDR1 is MGHRA and CDR2 is YSYEKL. The CDR3 extends over 14 amino acids. V was cut by 3 bases and J by 2 bases, with 11 bases left in between. The CDR3, as DNA: TGCGCCAGCAGCCAGGTGCACAGAGCCTACGAGCAGTACTTC. It is translated as CASSQVHRAYEQYF.

This clonotype was counted only a few times. The gene calls are TRBV14 and TRBJ2-2; 9 nucleotides agree with TRBD2. CDR1 SGHDN and CDR2 FVKESK come from the germline V gene. CDR3 length: 16 amino acids. V lost 4 bases to trimming and J lost 7 bases; unmatched junction nucleotides: 10. The CDR3 nucleotides read TGTGCCAGCAGCCCTCCGGGACTAGCAAATTTCGGGGAGCTGTTTTTT. This gives the protein CASSPPGLANFGELFF.

The rearrangement uses TRBV12-5 and TRBJ1-2, with TRBD1 matching over 9 bases. From germline, CDR1 is LGHNT and CDR2 FRNRAP. The V and J ends lost 1 base and 2 bases, in that order; junction bases with no gene match: 2. This CDR3 contains 15 residues. CDR3 bases: TGTGCTAGTGGTTTGGCGACAGGGGGAAACTATGGCTACACCTTC. This gives the protein CASGLATGGNYGYTF.

This clonotype was seen more than once but under ten times. The rearrangement joins TRBV4-3 to TRBJ2-7; D uncertain. V lost 1 base and J lost 5, with 12 bases in between. The V gene's germline CDR1 is LGHNA and CDR2 YSLEER. CDR3 length: 14 residues. The CDR3 sequence: CASSQGPAPNEQYF. The CDR3 DNA sequence: TGCGCCAGCAGCCAAGGGCCAGCCCCTAACGAGCAGTACTTC.

This chain joins TRBV7-9 and TRBJ1-1; the D gene is possibly TRBD1 (6 bases). Trimming removed 6 bases at V and 9 bases at J, with 14 bases between. The CDR3 extends over 12 amino acids. The germline gives CDR1 SEHNR, CDR2 FQNEAQ (reference sequence). CDR3 sequence: CASSPSQGKAFF. As DNA, the CDR3 is TGTGCCAGCAGTCCAAGTCAGGGGAAAGCTTTCTTT. Complete variable domain (other parts from reference TRBV7-9 and TRBJ1-1): DTGVSQNPRHKITKRGQNVTFRCDPISEHNRLYWYRQTLGQGPEFLTYFQNEAQLEKSRLLSDRFSAERPKGSFSTLEIQRTEQGDSAMYLCASSPSQGKAFFGQGTRLTVV.

Comments on this clonotype: At one end the junction does not follow the germline gene, possibly because of a read error. The chain links TRBV7-9 to TRBJ1-6; 8 bases are a match to TRBD1. This CDR3 contains 15 residues. Per germline, CDR1 SEHNR and CDR2 FQNEAQ (reference sequence). The CDR3 region has the DNA TGTGCCAGCAGCTTAGCCGACAGGGGAAATTCACTCCTCCACTTT. It yields the protein CASSLADRGNSLLHF.

V gene TRBV20-1 combines with J gene TRBJ1-6; D remains unclear. This CDR3 contains 14 residues. Between the trimmed V and J ends, which lost 1 base and 7 bases, there was a span of 11 bases. Per the germline V gene, CDR1 is DFQATT and CDR2 is SNEGSKA (reference sequence). CDR3 nucleotide sequence: TGCAGTGCTAGAGTTGGCCAGGCAAATTCACCCCTCCACTTT. This gives the protein CSARVGQANSPLHF.

This clonotype was detected only once. V and J are TRBV7-9 and TRBJ2-3; D is perhaps TRBD2 (6 bases). This CDR3 region has 15 residues. Looked up from germline, CDR1 is SEHNR and CDR2 is FQNEAQ (reference sequence). Trimming shortened V by 0 bases and J by 2 bases, and 9 bases separated the two germline ends. CDR3 sequence reads: CASSLARGATDTQYF. In DNA, the CDR3 is TGTGCCAGCAGCTTAGCCCGCGGGGCCACAGATACGCAGTATTTT.

The V gene is TRBV20-1, the J gene TRBJ2-3; 8 bases line up with TRBD2. Germline assignment: CDR1 DFQATT and CDR2 SNEGSKA (reference sequence). The CDR3 sequence is 14 residues long. The V segment lost 7 bases and the J segment 5 bases; nucleotides outside the gene matches: 11. The CDR3 loop is CSGEWRGAGDTQYF. CDR3 nucleotides: TGCAGTGGGGAGTGGCGGGGGGCGGGAGATACGCAGTATTTT.

This clonotype was counted between two and nine times. The chain combines TRBV12-5 with TRBJ2-5; 8 bases are a match to TRBD1. The CDR3 totals 15 residues. With 2 bases clipped from V and 2 bases from J, the junction kept 4 bases outside the gene matches. CDR1 LGHNT and CDR2 FRNRAP come from the germline V gene. Here the CDR3 reads CASGLPYRGQETQYF. The CDR3 nucleotides are TGTGCTAGTGGTTTGCCCTACAGGGGGCAAGAGACCCAGTACTTC.

This clonotype was counted a few times. A much larger clone sits a single nucleotide away, making a read error possible. The chain uses TRBV4-2 and TRBJ2-7; 10 nucleotides line up with TRBD2. The CDR3 contains 16 residues. Germline CDR1 reads LGHNA; CDR2 reads YNFKEQ. V dropped 0 bases and J dropped 9; count of bases not matched to a gene: 11. This CDR3 reads CASSQETSGVTMRQYF. Here the CDR3 DNA reads TGTGCCAGCAGCCAAGAAACTAGCGGGGTTACAATGAGGCAGTACTTC.

This clonotype appeared many times. The chain has TRBV5-1 and TRBJ1-1, with D uncertain. Germline loops: CDR1 SGHRS, CDR2 YFSETQ. The CDR3 is 15 residues long. The ends were cut back, 0 bases at V and 1 base at J, with 10 bases in the middle. The CDR3 DNA follows: TGCGCCAGCAGCTTGGCTGCCAGCTCGAACACTGAAGCTTTCTTT. Its translation: CASSLAASSNTEAFF.

This chain links TRBV6-1 with TRBJ1-2; perhaps TRBD1 as D (6 bases). CDR3 length: 16 amino acids. Between the trimmed V and J ends, which lost 2 bases and 4 bases, there was a span of 17 bases. Germline V gene data show CDR1 as MNHNS and CDR2 as SASEGT. The CDR3 region has the DNA TGTGCCAGCAGTGAAATGGACAGAGGGGCGAGCTATGGCTACACCTTC. Amino acids: CASSEMDRGASYGYTF.

This clonotype has a handful of counts. The chain combines TRBV6-6 with TRBJ1-1, with 7 bases lining up with TRBD1. The germline gives CDR1 MNHNY, CDR2 SVGAGI (reference sequence). This CDR3 has 16 amino acids. The J segment lost 0 bases and the V segment lost 5 bases, leaving 9 bases of the junction unmatched. In nucleotides, the CDR3 is TGTGCCAGCAGTCCTGTCACAGGGGACATGAACACTGAAGCTTTCTTT. Protein product: CASSPVTGDMNTEAFF.

This clonotype has a handful of counts. J is TRBJ2-4 and V is TRBV7-2; TRBD1 aligns across 7 bases. Germline lookup yields CDR1 SGHTA and CDR2 FQGNSA. Trimming took 4 bases from V and 12 from J; bases not matched to a gene: 15. This CDR3 is built from 15 residues. CDR3 in DNA: TGTGCCAGCAGCTGGAGACAGGGCGGTTTCATGACTCAGTACTTC. It codes for CASSWRQGGFMTQYF.

This rearrangement joins TRBV9 to TRBJ2-7, with 8 bases fitting TRBD2. V trimming: 0 bases; J trimming: 3 bases; junction bases outside the gene matches: 11. The CDR3 runs 17 residues. Germline assignment: CDR1 SGDLS and CDR2 YYNGEE. Here the CDR3 reads CASSVGRTERESYEQYF. The CDR3 nucleotides are TGTGCCAGCAGCGTAGGGAGGACAGAGCGGGAGAGCTACGAGCAGTACTTC.

In its sample, this clonotype was seen a few times. The chain couples TRBV28 to TRBJ1-1, with 9 bases lining up with TRBD1. CDR3 length: 17 residues. The V gene's germline CDR1 is MDHEN and CDR2 SYDVKM. Germline trimming cut 5 bases from V and 4 bases from J; bases unmatched to any gene: 14. Here the CDR3 reads CASSGDRASELSTEAFF. The CDR3 DNA reads TGTGCCAGCAGTGGGGACAGGGCGTCCGAATTGTCCACTGAAGCTTTCTTT.

The V gene is TRBV12-3 or TRBV12-4, the J gene TRBJ1-1, with D hard to call. The CDR3 has 13 residues. Trimming pared 4 bases from V and 6 bases from J, leaving 12 bases between. The CDR3 loop reads CASSYTFSSEAFF. Here the CDR3 DNA reads TGTGCCAGCAGTTACACGTTTAGCTCTGAAGCTTTCTTT.

V is TRBV6-5 and J is TRBJ2-1, with D perhaps assigned TRBD1 or TRBD2 (6 bases each). Trimming removed 5 bases from V and 7 bases from J, with 15 bases in between. Germline values: CDR1 MNHEY, CDR2 SVGAGI. The CDR3 spans 14 residues. CDR3 sequence (DNA): TGTGCCAGCAGTCCCACTCAGGGGAGGAATGAGCAGTTCTTC. It codes for CASSPTQGRNEQFF.

Comments on this clonotype: A single base separates this from a much larger clone, so it may be a read error. The genes are TRBV12-3 or TRBV12-4 and TRBJ2-1; tentatively, D is TRBD1 (6 bases). The CDR3 consists of 13 residues. V dropped 4 bases and J dropped 10 bases, with 14 bases sitting between them. The CDR3 region is CASSSSGAYEQFF. The CDR3 bases are TGTGCCAGCAGTTCCTCAGGGGCCTACGAGCAGTTCTTC.

V is TRBV10-3 and J is TRBJ2-1; D unresolved. Germline V gene data show CDR1 as ENHRY and CDR2 as SYGVKD. V was clipped by 6 bases and J by 9 bases, with 12 bases between them. There are 12 residues in the CDR3. CDR3 residues: CAIRQNQLEQFF. For the CDR3, the DNA is TGTGCCATCAGACAGAACCAGCTTGAGCAGTTCTTC.

The chain employs TRBV20-1 and TRBJ2-7; no clear D. V lost 0 bases to trimming and J lost 0 bases, with 12 bases between them. The CDR3 length is 15 residues. In germline, CDR1 is DFQATT, CDR2 SNEGSKA (reference sequence). The CDR3 spells CSARDPQSSSYEQYF. The CDR3 region has the DNA TGCAGTGCTAGAGACCCGCAGTCGAGCTCCTACGAGCAGTACTTC.

The V call is TRBV2, the J call TRBJ1-2; D perhaps matches TRBD1 (5 bases). CDR3 length: 11 amino acids. CDR1 is SNHLY, CDR2 FYNNEI, per germline. V was clipped by 7 bases and J by 8 bases, with 11 bases between them. CDR3 protein: CASMPGMGYTF. CDR3 coding DNA: TGTGCCAGCATGCCAGGGATGGGCTACACCTTC. Together with reference TRBV2 and TRBJ1-2, the CDR3 gives the full variable domain: EPEVTQTPSHQVTQMGQEVILRCVPISNHLYFYWYRQILGQKVEFLVSFYNNEISEKSEIFDDQFSVERPDGSNFTLKIRSTKLEDSAMYFCASMPGMGYTFGSGTRLTVV.